This T cell receptor beta chain appears in the sequencing data of a study of OX40 agonist ivuxolimab in advanced cancers. Study as a whole: Ivuxolimab was administered intravenously to patients at 0.01 to 10 mg/kg every 2 weeks.

There are 15 residues in the CDR3. CDR1 is SGDLS, CDR2 YYNGEE, per germline. The V and J ends lost 4 bases and 13 bases respectively, with 21 bases between them. The data were produced by immunoSEQ multiplex PCR, yet TCRdb's version contains in-frame clones alone and is incomplete. The sample lists about 100,000 clones; roughly 89% were seen once. Material: CD4+ or CD8+ T cells sorted from blood, obtained in a trial of the OX40 agonist ivuxolimab. This chain links TRBV9 with TRBJ1-6; D possibly corresponds to TRBD1 (5 bases). The receptor was derived from an adult with an advanced solid tumor such as melanoma, head and neck, liver or kidney cancer. CDR3: CASSFGTGTSAPLHF. CDR3 DNA sequence: TGTGCCAGCAGCTTCGGGACTGGGACCTCGGCTCCCCTCCACTTT.